This entry lists 18 T cell receptor beta chains sequenced from one sample in a study of early T cells in non-severe SARS-CoV-2 infection. TCRdb used MiXCR to reprocess the 5' RACE reads, holding one entry per CDR3 protein. The sample holds 25,000 to 30,000 distinct CDR3 sequences, roughly 5% seen once. Sequencing was performed on whole blood. The receptors were gathered from an adult who was a healthcare worker with PCR-confirmed SARS-CoV-2 infection or an uninfected control (not recorded which).

This clonotype has ten or more counts. This chain uses TRBV18 with TRBJ1-2; 7 positions agree with TRBD1. Germline CDR1 is KGHSH and CDR2 is LQKENI. This CDR3 comprises 15 residues. V lost 4 bases to trimming and J lost 6 bases; unmatched junction nucleotides: 11. CDR3 bases: TGTGCCAGCTCACTAAACTCGGGACAGTATAATGGCTACACCTTC. The encoded protein is CASSLNSGQYNGYTF.

This clonotype was observed a handful of times. The V gene is TRBV7-8, the J gene TRBJ2-1; 7 bases fit TRBD2. The germline V gene encodes CDR1 SGHVS and CDR2 FQNEAQ. This CDR3 is 15 amino acids long. Trimming at V came to 1 base and at J to 2 bases, leaving 2 bases not matched to a gene. In nucleotides, the CDR3 is TGTGCCAGCAGCTTAGGCCTAGCGGCCTACAATGAGCAGTTCTTC. Translation: CASSLGLAAYNEQFF.

This clonotype has a count of ten or more. The chain is built from TRBV7-6 and TRBJ1-1, with D maybe TRBD1 (6 bases). Germline V lookup: CDR1 SGHVS, CDR2 FNYEAQ. The CDR3 contains 18 residues. Trimming left V 0 bases short and J 3 bases short, with 20 bases between. The chain's CDR3 is CASSLAPGAALKDTEAFF. In DNA form, the CDR3 reads TGTGCCAGCAGCTTAGCGCCGGGGGCTGCGTTGAAGGACACTGAAGCTTTCTTT.

This clonotype was counted many times. V gene TRBV7-3 combines with J gene TRBJ2-1; 8 nucleotides line up with TRBD1. Germline values: CDR1 SGHTA, CDR2 FQGTGA. There are 15 residues in the CDR3. J lost 6 bases, V lost 0 bases, and 4 bases had no gene match. CDR3 protein: CASSLTSGQVNEQFF. The CDR3 bases are TGTGCCAGCAGCTTAACATCGGGACAGGTCAATGAGCAGTTCTTC.

This clonotype turned up a few times. This rearrangement joins TRBV4-1 to TRBJ2-1, with TRBD2 matching 12 bases. Germline CDR1 reads MGHRA; CDR2 reads YSYEKL. The CDR3 is made up of 19 amino acids. Trimming cost V 3 bases and J 0 bases; bases outside gene matches: 9. The DNA for the CDR3 is TGCGCCAGCAGCCACCCGGGACTAGCGGGTGGGAGCTCCTACAATGAGCAGTTCTTC. Translating it yields CASSHPGLAGGSSYNEQFF.

This clonotype was recorded many times. V and J are TRBV7-6 and TRBJ1-1; weak D call: TRBD1 (6 bases). The germline V gene encodes CDR1 SGHVS and CDR2 FNYEAQ. This CDR3 region has 15 residues. The V end was cut by 4 bases, the J end by 0 bases, with 12 bases between. The CDR3 loop reads CASSSGQSMNTEAFF. The DNA of the CDR3 is TGTGCCAGCAGCTCTGGACAGTCTATGAACACTGAAGCTTTCTTT.

The V and J genes are TRBV28 and TRBJ1-1; D is undetermined. The CDR3 length is 12 residues. The V and J ends lost 3 bases and 3 bases respectively, with 5 bases between them. The V gene's germline CDR1 is MDHEN and CDR2 SYDVKM. In DNA form, the CDR3 reads TGTGCCAGCAGTTTTGTAGACACTGAAGCTTTCTTT. Protein product: CASSFVDTEAFF.

J is TRBJ2-5 and V is TRBV11-2; the D gene is possibly TRBD1 (5 bases). Germline CDR1 reads SGHAT; CDR2 reads FQNNGV. CDR3 length equals 15 residues. V was cut by 5 bases and J by 1 base, with 14 bases left in between. The CDR3, as DNA: TGTGCCAGCAGCCCCGCCCGACAGCTCCAAGAGACCCAGTACTTC. Translation gives CASSPARQLQETQYF.

This clonotype was detected only a few times. V and J are TRBV7-8 and TRBJ2-7; D might be TRBD2 (5 bases). Germline values: CDR1 SGHVS, CDR2 FQNEAQ. CDR3 length: 15 amino acids. V was pared by 5 bases and J by 0 bases, with 14 bases between. The CDR3 region has the DNA TGTGCCAGCAGCCCGATAGGGAGAAGCTCCTACGAGCAGTACTTC. It translates to CASSPIGRSSYEQYF.

There are many counts of this clonotype. This chain joins TRBV1 and TRBJ2-1. TRBV1 is assigned pseudogene status. The CDR3 has 13 amino acids. The CDR3 region has the DNA TGCACCAGCAGCCCCTGGACGCACAATGAGCAGTTCTTC. This encodes CTSSPWTHNEQFF.

With respect to this clonotype: Being one base from a much bigger clone, this may be a read error. The chain uses TRBV15 and TRBJ2-7; D is possibly TRBD2 (6 bases). This CDR3 region has 14 residues. Germline lookup yields CDR1 LNHNV and CDR2 YYDKDF (reference sequence). The V end was cut by 0 bases, the J end by 5 bases, with 11 bases between. The CDR3 nucleotides are TGTGCCACCAGCAGAGATCGCGGGGCCAACGAGCAGTACTTC. This gives the protein CATSRDRGANEQYF.

This clonotype was seen a handful of times. The chain recombines TRBV7-9 with TRBJ2-5, with TRBD2 matching over 11 bases. CDR3 length: 14 residues. Germline loops: CDR1 SEHNR, CDR2 FQNEAQ (reference sequence). After removal of 4 bases from V and 4 bases from J, the junction contained 2 bases not matched to a gene. The CDR3 region is CASSSGTSGETQYF. The CDR3 DNA follows: TGTGCCAGCAGCTCCGGGACTAGCGGAGAGACCCAGTACTTC.

Details on this clonotype: This may arise from a read error, as a much more abundant clone is one base away. The chain carries TRBV7-9 and TRBJ2-5; 8 positions match TRBD1. From germline, CDR1 is SEHNR and CDR2 FQNEAQ (reference sequence). CDR3 length: 13 amino acids. This CDR3 reads CASSDTGGETQNF. DNA for the CDR3: TGTGCCAGCAGCGACACAGGGGGAGAGACCCAGAACTTC.

The chain links TRBV6-2 or TRBV6-3 to TRBJ1-1; 8 nucleotides align to TRBD1. V shed 6 bases, J shed 7 bases, and the junction held 7 bases outside the gene matches. The CDR3 has 13 residues. Per the germline V gene, CDR1 is MNHEY and CDR2 is SVGEGT. In DNA, the CDR3 is TGTGCCAGCAGGGAGGACAGGGACTATGAAGCTTTCTTT. It specifies CASREDRDYEAFF.

This clonotype was observed a few times. The rearrangement uses TRBV5-1 and TRBJ1-1; the match to TRBD1 covers 10 bases. Trimming removed 6 bases from V and 6 bases from J; junction bases left unmatched: 5. CDR1 SGHRS and CDR2 YFSETQ come from the germline V gene. The CDR3 extends over 13 amino acids. The CDR3: CASKDRGGAEAFF. CDR3 nucleotide sequence: TGCGCCAGCAAGGACAGGGGGGGTGCTGAAGCTTTCTTT.

In this sample, this clonotype turned up many times. The chain has TRBV13 and TRBJ2-7, with TRBD2 matching over 10 bases. The CDR3 sequence is 16 residues long. Germline loops: CDR1 PRHDT, CDR2 FYEKMQ (reference sequence). Unmatched junction bases numbered 8, after V lost 2 bases and J lost 4 bases. CDR3 sequence reads: CASSLRLAGDKYEQYF. CDR3 DNA sequence: TGTGCCAGCAGCTTACGCCTAGCGGGAGATAAGTACGAGCAGTACTTC.

This clonotype occurred a few times. The V and J genes are TRBV7-2 and TRBJ2-7; possible D gene TRBD1, 7 bases. The CDR3 spans 14 residues. V lost 3 bases and J 3 bases, leaving 12 bases between the germline ends. From germline, CDR1 is SGHTA and CDR2 FQGNSA. In DNA form, the CDR3 reads TGTGCCAGCAGCTTGGGGACAGCGGGCTACGAGCAGTACTTC. Translating it yields CASSLGTAGYEQYF.

Ten or more counts support this clonotype. The J gene is TRBJ1-2, the V gene TRBV7-9; 7 nucleotides align to TRBD1. In germline, CDR1 is SEHNR, CDR2 FQNEAQ (reference sequence). The CDR3 spans 15 residues. The junction had 10 bases not matched to a gene; V was cut back by 5 bases and J by 4 bases. The CDR3 region has the DNA TGTGCCAGCAGCATCACAGGGGTTTTGGGCTATGGCTACACCTTC. Translating gives CASSITGVLGYGYTF.